This T cell receptor beta chain was observed in a study of T cell responses to AZD1222 COVID-19 vaccine. As regards this clone: No antigen is known for it. Different DNA sequences within this sample yield the same CDR3.

Study findings and constraints: Targeting of unmutated variant regions was reportedly seen in nearly half of spike-specific TCRs. Spike-spanning, vaccine-associated CD4 TCRs were dominant at 160-218 and 743-854.

Generated by immunoSEQ multiplex PCR, the TCRdb table keeps only in-frame clones and is missing some. The sample consists of about 170,000 clones, roughly 92% of them appearing once. CDR3 length equals 14 residues. V was clipped by 3 bases and J by 3 bases, with 11 bases between them. From germline, CDR1 is ENHRY and CDR2 SYGVKD. This chain joins TRBV10-3 and TRBJ1-2; weak D call: TRBD1 (5 bases). This TCR was recovered from an adult in good health. This material consisted of peripheral blood, taken on day 0 of AZD1222 vaccination. Here the CDR3 reads CAISDWGFDYGYTF. The DNA of the CDR3 is TGTGCCATCAGTGATTGGGGGTTCGACTATGGCTACACCTTC.